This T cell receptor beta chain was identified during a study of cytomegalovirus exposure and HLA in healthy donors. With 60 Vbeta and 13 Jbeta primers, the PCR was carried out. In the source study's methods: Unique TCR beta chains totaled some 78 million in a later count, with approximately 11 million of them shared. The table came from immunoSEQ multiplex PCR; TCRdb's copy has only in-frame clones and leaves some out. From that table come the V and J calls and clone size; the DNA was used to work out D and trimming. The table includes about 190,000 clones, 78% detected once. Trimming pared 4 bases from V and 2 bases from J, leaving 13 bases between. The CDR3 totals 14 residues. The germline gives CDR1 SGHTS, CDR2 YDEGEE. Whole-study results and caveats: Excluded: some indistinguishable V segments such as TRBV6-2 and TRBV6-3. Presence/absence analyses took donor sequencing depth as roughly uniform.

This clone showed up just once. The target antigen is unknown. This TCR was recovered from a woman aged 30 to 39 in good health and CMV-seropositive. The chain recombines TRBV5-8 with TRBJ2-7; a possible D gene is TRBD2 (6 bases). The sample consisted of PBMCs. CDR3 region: CASSITREAYEQYF. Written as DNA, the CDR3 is TGTGCCAGCAGCATTACCAGGGAGGCCTACGAGCAGTACTTC.